This TCR beta chain was identified in a study of OX40 agonist ivuxolimab in advanced cancers. Using immunoSEQ multiplex PCR, the repertoire was profiled, and TCRdb retains in-frame clones only, with some absent. The table records under 65,000 clones, about 86% of them present only once. The V gene lost 5 bases and the J gene lost 0 bases, with 14 bases spanning the gap. Germline CDR1 LNHDA, CDR2 SQIVND (reference sequence). The CDR3 extends over 15 amino acids. This chain uses TRBV19 with TRBJ2-7, with D tentatively TRBD1 (6 bases). The receptor was derived from an adult with an advanced solid tumor such as melanoma, head and neck, liver or kidney cancer. The sample was CD4+ or CD8+ T cells sorted from blood, taken in a trial of the OX40 agonist ivuxolimab. In nucleotides, the CDR3 is TGTGCCAGTAGTGCCGGGGACACCCGCTCCTACGAGCAGTACTTC. Residues: CASSAGDTRSYEQYF.